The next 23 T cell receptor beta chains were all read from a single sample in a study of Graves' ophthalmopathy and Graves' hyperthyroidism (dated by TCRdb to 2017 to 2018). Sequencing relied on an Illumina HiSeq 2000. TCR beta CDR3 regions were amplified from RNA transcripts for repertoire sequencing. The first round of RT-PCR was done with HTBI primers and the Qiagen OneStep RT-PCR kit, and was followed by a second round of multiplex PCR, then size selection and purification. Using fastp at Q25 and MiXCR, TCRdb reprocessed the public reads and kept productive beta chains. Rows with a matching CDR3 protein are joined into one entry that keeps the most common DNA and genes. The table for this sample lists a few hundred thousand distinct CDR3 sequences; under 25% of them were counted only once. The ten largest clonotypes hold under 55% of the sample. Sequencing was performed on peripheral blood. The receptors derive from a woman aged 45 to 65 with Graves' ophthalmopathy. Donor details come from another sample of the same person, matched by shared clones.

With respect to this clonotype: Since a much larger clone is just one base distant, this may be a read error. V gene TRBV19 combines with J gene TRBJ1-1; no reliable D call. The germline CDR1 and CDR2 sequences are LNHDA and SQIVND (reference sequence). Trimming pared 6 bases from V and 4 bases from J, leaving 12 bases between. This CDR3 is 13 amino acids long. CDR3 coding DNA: TGTGCCAGTAGCTACCAGCTGAGCACTGAAGCTTTCTTT. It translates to CASSYQLSTEAFF.

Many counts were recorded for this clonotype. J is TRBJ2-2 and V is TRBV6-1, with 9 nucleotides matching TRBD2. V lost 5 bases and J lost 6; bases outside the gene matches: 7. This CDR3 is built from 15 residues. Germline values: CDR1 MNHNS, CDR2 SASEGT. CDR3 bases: TGTGCCAGCAGTACCGGGACTAGCTTTCCCGGGGAGCTGTTTTTT. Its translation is CASSTGTSFPGELFF.

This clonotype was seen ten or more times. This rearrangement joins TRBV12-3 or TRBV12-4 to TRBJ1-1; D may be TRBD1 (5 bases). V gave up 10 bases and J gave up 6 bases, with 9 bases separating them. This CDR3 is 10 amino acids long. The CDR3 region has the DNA TGTGCCACATTAGGGGCTGAAGCTTTCTTT. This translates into CATLGAEAFF.

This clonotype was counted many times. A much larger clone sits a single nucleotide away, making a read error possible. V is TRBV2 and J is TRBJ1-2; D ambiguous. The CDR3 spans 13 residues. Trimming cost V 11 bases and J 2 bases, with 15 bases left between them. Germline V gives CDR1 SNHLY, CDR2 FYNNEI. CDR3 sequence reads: CAGGPGTNYGYTF. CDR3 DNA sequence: TGTGCCGGCGGCCCAGGCACCAACTATGGCTACACCTTC.

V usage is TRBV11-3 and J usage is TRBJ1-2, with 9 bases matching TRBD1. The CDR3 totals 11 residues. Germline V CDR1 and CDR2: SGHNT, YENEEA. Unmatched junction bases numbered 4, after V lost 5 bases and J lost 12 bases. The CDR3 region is CASSPRQGDTF. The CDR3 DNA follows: TGTGCCAGCAGCCCGAGACAGGGGGACACCTTC.

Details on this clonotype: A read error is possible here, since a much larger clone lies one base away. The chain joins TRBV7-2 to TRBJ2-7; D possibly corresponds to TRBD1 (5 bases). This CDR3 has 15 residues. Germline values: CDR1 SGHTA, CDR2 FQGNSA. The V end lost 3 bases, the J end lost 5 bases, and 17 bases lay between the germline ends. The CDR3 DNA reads TGTGCCAGCAGCTTTAGCTCGACAGAGGACGACGAGCAGTACTTC. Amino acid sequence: CASSFSSTEDDEQYF.

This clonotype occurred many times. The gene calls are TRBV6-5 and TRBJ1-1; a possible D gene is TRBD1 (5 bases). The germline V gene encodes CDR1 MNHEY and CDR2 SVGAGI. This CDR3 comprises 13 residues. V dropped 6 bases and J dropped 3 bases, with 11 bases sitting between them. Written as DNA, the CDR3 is TGTGCCAGCAGCTCCGGGACCTACACTGAAGCTTTCTTT. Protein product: CASSSGTYTEAFF.

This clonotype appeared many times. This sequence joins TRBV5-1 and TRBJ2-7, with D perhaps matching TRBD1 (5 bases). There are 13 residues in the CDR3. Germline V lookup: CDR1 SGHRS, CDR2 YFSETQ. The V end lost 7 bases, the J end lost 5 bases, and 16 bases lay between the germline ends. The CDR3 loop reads CASGINRQHEQYF. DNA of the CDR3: TGCGCCAGCGGCATAAATAGACAGCACGAGCAGTACTTC.

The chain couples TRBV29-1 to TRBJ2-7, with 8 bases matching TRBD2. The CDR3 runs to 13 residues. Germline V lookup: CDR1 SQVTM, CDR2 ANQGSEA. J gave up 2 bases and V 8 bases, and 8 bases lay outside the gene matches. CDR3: CSIRLAPTYEQYF. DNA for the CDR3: TGCAGCATCAGACTAGCGCCAACCTACGAGCAGTACTTC.

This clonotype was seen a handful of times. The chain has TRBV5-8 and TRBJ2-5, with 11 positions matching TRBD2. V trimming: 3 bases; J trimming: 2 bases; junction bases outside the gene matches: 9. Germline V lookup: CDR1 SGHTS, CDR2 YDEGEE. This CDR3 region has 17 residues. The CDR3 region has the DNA TGTGCCAGCAGCTATGGCGGGACTAGCGGACCACAAGAGACCCAGTACTTC. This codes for CASSYGGTSGPQETQYF.

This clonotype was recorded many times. The CDR3 DNA sequence: TGCAGTGCTAGAGATGGGGACAGCCCGAAAAACACTGAAGCTTTCTTT. Its translation is CSARDGDSPKNTEAFF. The rearrangement uses TRBV20-1 and TRBJ1-1; 7 bases are shared with TRBD1. The CDR3 contains 16 residues. The V gene end was trimmed by 0 bases and the J gene end by 2 bases; junction bases not matched to a gene: 9. Germline assignment: CDR1 DFQATT and CDR2 SNEGSKA (reference sequence).

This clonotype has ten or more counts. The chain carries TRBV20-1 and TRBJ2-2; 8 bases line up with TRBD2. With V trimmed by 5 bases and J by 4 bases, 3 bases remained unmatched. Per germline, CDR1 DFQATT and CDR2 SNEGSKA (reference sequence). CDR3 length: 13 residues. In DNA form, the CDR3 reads TGCAGTGCTCAACTAGCGGTCACCGGGGAGCTGTTTTTT. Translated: CSAQLAVTGELFF.

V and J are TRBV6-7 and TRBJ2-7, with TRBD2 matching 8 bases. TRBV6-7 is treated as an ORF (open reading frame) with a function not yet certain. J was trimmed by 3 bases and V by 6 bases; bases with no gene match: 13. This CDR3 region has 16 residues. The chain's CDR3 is CASRLVSGREVYEQYF. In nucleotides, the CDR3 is TGTGCCAGCAGACTCGTCTCGGGGCGGGAGGTCTACGAGCAGTACTTC.

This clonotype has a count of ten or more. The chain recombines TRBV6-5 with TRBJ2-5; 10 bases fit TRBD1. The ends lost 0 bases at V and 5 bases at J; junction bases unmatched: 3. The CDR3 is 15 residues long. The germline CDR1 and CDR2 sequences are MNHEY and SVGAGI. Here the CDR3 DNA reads TGTGCCAGCAGTTACTCGACAGGGGGCTCTGAGACCCAGTACTTC. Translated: CASSYSTGGSETQYF.

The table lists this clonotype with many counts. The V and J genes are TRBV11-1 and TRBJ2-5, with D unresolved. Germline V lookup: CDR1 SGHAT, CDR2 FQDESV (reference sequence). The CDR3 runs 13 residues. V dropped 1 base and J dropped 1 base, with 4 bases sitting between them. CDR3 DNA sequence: TGTGCCAGCAGCTTAGAAGCCCAAGAGACCCAGTACTTC. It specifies CASSLEAQETQYF.

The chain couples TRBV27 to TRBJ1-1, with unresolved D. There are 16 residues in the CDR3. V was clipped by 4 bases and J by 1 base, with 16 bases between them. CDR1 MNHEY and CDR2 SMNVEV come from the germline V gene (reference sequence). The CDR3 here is CASSYPGLSTNTEAFF. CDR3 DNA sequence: TGTGCCAGCAGTTACCCCGGCCTGAGCACGAACACTGAAGCTTTCTTT.

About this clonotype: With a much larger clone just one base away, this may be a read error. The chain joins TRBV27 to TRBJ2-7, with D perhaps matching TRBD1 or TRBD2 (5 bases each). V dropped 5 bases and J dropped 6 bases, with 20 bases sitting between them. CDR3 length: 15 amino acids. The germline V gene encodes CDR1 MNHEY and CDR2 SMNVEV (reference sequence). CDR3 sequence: CASSPSGTETCEQYF. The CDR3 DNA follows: TGTGCCAGCAGTCCTTCCGGGACGGAAACCTGCGAGCAGTACTTC.

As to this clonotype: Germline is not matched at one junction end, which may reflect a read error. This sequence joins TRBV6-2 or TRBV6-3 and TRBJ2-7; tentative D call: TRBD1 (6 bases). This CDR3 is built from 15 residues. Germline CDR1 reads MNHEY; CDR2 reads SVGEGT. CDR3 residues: CACRSEPGTLYEQYF. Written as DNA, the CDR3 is TGTGCCTGCAGATCTGAGCCCGGGACATTATACGAGCAGTACTTC.

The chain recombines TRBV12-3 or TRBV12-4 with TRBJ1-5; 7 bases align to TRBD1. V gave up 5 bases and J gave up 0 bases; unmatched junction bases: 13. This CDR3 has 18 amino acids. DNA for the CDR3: TGTGCCAGCAGTCCCGGACAGGTACATGGGGATAGCAATCAGCCCCAGCATTTT. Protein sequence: CASSPGQVHGDSNQPQHF.

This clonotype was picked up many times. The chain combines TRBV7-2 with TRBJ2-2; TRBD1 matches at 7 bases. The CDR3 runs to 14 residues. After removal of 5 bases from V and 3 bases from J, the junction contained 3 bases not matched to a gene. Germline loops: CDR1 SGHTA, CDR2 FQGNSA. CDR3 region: CASSRDRDTGELFF. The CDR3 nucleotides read TGTGCCAGCAGCCGAGACAGGGACACCGGGGAGCTGTTTTTT.

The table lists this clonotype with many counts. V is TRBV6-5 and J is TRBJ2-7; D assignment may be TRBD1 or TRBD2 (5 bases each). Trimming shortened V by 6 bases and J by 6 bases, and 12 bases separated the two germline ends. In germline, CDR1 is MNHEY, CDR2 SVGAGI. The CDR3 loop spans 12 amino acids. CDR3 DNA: TGTGCCAGCAGAACTTCTGGGGGCGAGCAGTACTTC. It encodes CASRTSGGEQYF.

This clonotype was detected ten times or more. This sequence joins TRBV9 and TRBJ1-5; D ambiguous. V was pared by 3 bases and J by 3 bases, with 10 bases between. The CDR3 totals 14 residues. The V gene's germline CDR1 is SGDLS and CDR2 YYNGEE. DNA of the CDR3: TGTGCCAGCAGCGCCGGACGGCACAATCAGCCCCAGCATTTT. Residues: CASSAGRHNQPQHF.

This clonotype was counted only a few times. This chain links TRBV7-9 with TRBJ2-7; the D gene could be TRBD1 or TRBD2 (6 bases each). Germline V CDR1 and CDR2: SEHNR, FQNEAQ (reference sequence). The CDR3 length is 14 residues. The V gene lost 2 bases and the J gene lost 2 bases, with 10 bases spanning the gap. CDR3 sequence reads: CASSLLRGAYEQYF. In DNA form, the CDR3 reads TGTGCCAGCAGCTTATTAAGGGGGGCCTACGAGCAGTACTTC.